What follows are 28 T cell receptor beta chains derived from one specimen sequenced in a study of T cell responses to AZD1222 COVID-19 vaccine. Method: immunoSEQ multiplex PCR; TCRdb's copy keeps in-frame clones and lacks some. Here the sample spans some 170,000 clones, approximately 90% being singletons. Sequencing was performed on peripheral blood, taken 28 days after the second dose of the MenACWY control vaccine. The receptors originated from an adult who received the MenACWY meningococcal vaccine as a control.

The rearrangement links TRBV7-2 to TRBJ2-7; D ambiguous. Germline values: CDR1 SGHTA, CDR2 FQGNSA. This CDR3 spans 16 amino acids. Trimming took 0 bases from V and 4 from J, leaving 16 bases between them. CDR3 in amino acids: CASSLAPQPTPYEQYF. CDR3 DNA: TGTGCCAGCAGCTTAGCCCCGCAGCCTACCCCGTACGAGCAGTACTTC.

This clone has just one count. The rearrangement uses TRBV12-3 or TRBV12-4 and TRBJ1-2, with TRBD1 identical over 10 bases. The CDR3 is made up of 13 amino acids. V lost 7 bases and J lost 5; bases outside the gene matches: 4. DNA for the CDR3: TGTGCCAGCAACCGGGACAGGGGTTATGGCTACACCTTC. Its protein is CASNRDRGYGYTF.

This clone appeared once. The chain is built from TRBV7-2 and TRBJ2-1; no reliable D call. CDR1 is SGHTA and CDR2 is FQGNSA in the germline V gene. V was pared by 1 base and J by 12 bases, with 22 bases between. The CDR3 is 16 amino acids. DNA for the CDR3: TGTGCCAGCAGCTTAGGGGTGTTACAGAATACAATGAGGCAGTTCTTC. This gives the protein CASSLGVLQNTMRQFF.

The chain combines TRBV3-1 (or the pseudogene TRBV3-2) with TRBJ2-7, with 9 nucleotides matching TRBD2. CDR3 length: 16 residues. V was pared by 0 bases and J by 2 bases, with 5 bases of the junction left unmatched. Germline V gene sequence: CDR1 LGHDT, CDR2 YNNKEL (reference sequence). The CDR3 nucleotides are TGTGCCAGCAGCCAAGATTGGCCTAGCGGGGCCTACGAGCAGTACTTC. It is translated as CASSQDWPSGAYEQYF.

The genes are TRBV3-1 (or the pseudogene TRBV3-2) and TRBJ1-1; 8 bases map to TRBD1. CDR3 length equals 13 residues. V shed 4 bases, J shed 5 bases, and the junction held 3 bases outside the gene matches. Germline CDR1 is LGHDT and CDR2 is YNNKEL (reference sequence). This CDR3 is CASSPGGGTEAFF. Here the CDR3 DNA reads TGTGCCAGCAGCCCAGGGGGCGGGACTGAAGCTTTCTTT.

The CDR3 DNA follows: TGTGCCAGTAGTAATCCGGGATTCTCTGGAAACACCATATATTTT. It yields the protein CASSNPGFSGNTIYF. The rearrangement links TRBV19 to TRBJ1-3; D unresolved. This CDR3 is 15 amino acids long. CDR1 LNHDA and CDR2 SQIVND come from the germline V gene (reference sequence). V lost 4 bases and J 0 bases, leaving 10 bases between the germline ends.

This chain connects TRBV3-1 (or the pseudogene TRBV3-2) to TRBJ1-1, with D possibly TRBD1 on 6 matching bases. V lost 0 bases and J lost 7, with 18 bases in between. The CDR3 runs to 16 residues. Germline CDR1 reads LGHDT; CDR2 reads YNNKEL (reference sequence). CDR3 sequence (DNA): TGTGCCAGCAGCCAAGAGGGCGTAAGGGGGAGGATTGAAGCTTTCTTT. Its translation is CASSQEGVRGRIEAFF.

The chain recombines TRBV7-2 with TRBJ2-2, with 12 bases identical to TRBD2. Trimming took 2 bases from V and 3 from J; bases not matched to a gene: 10. This CDR3 comprises 19 residues. In germline, CDR1 is SGHTA, CDR2 FQGNSA. The CDR3 is CASSLRSLAGGSYTGELFF. The CDR3, as DNA: TGTGCCAGCAGCTTAAGGTCGCTAGCGGGAGGGTCGTACACCGGGGAGCTGTTTTTT.

The chain couples TRBV28 to TRBJ2-1, with 7 bases lining up with TRBD2. CDR1 is MDHEN, CDR2 SYDVKM, per germline. V dropped 6 bases and J dropped 1; count of bases not matched to a gene: 15. CDR3 length: 18 amino acids. The CDR3 DNA reads as TGTGCCAGCAGAGAAGGGTATGGCGGGAGCAAATCCTACAATGAGCAGTTCTTC. This encodes CASREGYGGSKSYNEQFF.

V and J are TRBV29-1 and TRBJ2-7; tentatively, D is TRBD1 (5 bases). The length of the CDR3 is 12 residues. Germline V gene lookup returns CDR1 SQVTM and CDR2 ANQGSEA. The V and J ends lost 0 bases and 4 bases respectively, with 7 bases between them. The CDR3 region is CSVEDQGYEQYF. DNA for the CDR3: TGCAGCGTTGAAGATCAGGGTTACGAGCAGTACTTC.

The chain recombines TRBV30 with TRBJ1-3; weak D call: TRBD1 (5 bases). This CDR3 has 13 residues. CDR1 is GTSNPN, CDR2 SVGIG, per germline (reference sequence). V was shortened by 3 bases and J by 4 bases, with 10 bases between the two germline ends. The CDR3 DNA follows: TGTGCCTGGAGAGGGGCATCGGGAAACACCATATATTTT. Its translation is CAWRGASGNTIYF.

This chain links TRBV7-6 with TRBJ2-1; 9 bases are a match to TRBD2. The CDR3 is 17 amino acids. Germline V gene sequence: CDR1 SGHVS, CDR2 FNYEAQ. The trim removed 0 bases at V and 8 bases at J, leaving 11 bases unmatched. CDR3 DNA: TGTGCCAGCAGCTTAGCGCTAGGTAGCGGGAGCGGCTATGAGCAGTTCTTC. Its protein product is CASSLALGSGSGYEQFF.

The chain has TRBV11-2 and TRBJ1-2; tentative D call: TRBD1 (6 bases). The CDR3 spans 15 residues. Germline CDR1 and CDR2: SGHAT and FQNNGV. V dropped 0 bases and J dropped 6 bases, with 14 bases sitting between them. The CDR3 sequence is CASSLEAGATNGYTF. CDR3 coding DNA: TGTGCCAGCAGCTTAGAGGCAGGGGCTACAAATGGCTACACCTTC.

The chain combines TRBV4-3 with TRBJ2-3; TRBD2 agrees at 10 bases. Germline V gene sequence: CDR1 LGHNA, CDR2 YSLEER. The V and J ends lost 5 bases and 3 bases, in that order; junction bases with no gene match: 5. The CDR3 is made up of 15 amino acids. The CDR3 reads CASSTLAGVTDTQYF. CDR3 in DNA: TGCGCCAGCAGCACTCTAGCGGGAGTGACAGATACGCAGTATTTT.

The genes are TRBV28 and TRBJ1-1, with a possible D match to TRBD1 (5 bases). Germline CDR1 reads MDHEN; CDR2 reads SYDVKM. This CDR3 contains 14 residues. V lost 6 bases and J 0 bases, leaving 11 bases between the germline ends. For the CDR3, the DNA is TGTGCCAGCAGCGAGACAGCCATGAACACTGAAGCTTTCTTT. This encodes CASSETAMNTEAFF.

The chain uses TRBV29-1 and TRBJ2-7; D gene unclear. CDR1 is SQVTM and CDR2 is ANQGSEA in the germline V gene. Deletions cut 4 bases from V and 1 base from J, with 8 bases between. The CDR3 length is 12 residues. Here the CDR3 DNA reads TGCAGCGTTGGAGAGGTTTCCTACGAGCAGTACTTC. Its protein is CSVGEVSYEQYF.

V and J are TRBV2 and TRBJ1-2; D gene uncertain. Trimming cost V 4 bases and J 2 bases, with 17 bases left between them. Looked up from germline, CDR1 is SNHLY and CDR2 is FYNNEI. This CDR3 contains 16 residues. The CDR3 sequence: CASSGVTLTPNYGYTF. In DNA form, the CDR3 reads TGTGCCAGCAGTGGAGTTACATTGACACCCAACTATGGCTACACCTTC.

V usage is TRBV7-2 and J usage is TRBJ2-7; 8 nucleotides agree with TRBD1. The CDR3 is 13 amino acids. The V gene's germline CDR1 is SGHTA and CDR2 FQGNSA. With 1 base clipped from V and 5 bases from J, the junction kept 1 base outside the gene matches. CDR3 loop: CASSLDRGDEQYF. CDR3 nucleotide sequence: TGTGCCAGCAGCTTAGACAGGGGGGACGAGCAGTACTTC. Variable domain in full (rest from reference TRBV7-2 and TRBJ2-7): GAGVSQSPSNKVTEKGKDVELRCDPISGHTALYWYRQSLGQGLEFLIYFQGNSAPDKSGLPSDRFSAERTGGSVSTLTIQRTQQEDSAVYLCASSLDRGDEQYFGPGTRLTVT.

This clone has just one count. The chain recombines TRBV19 with TRBJ1-5; possible D gene TRBD1, 5 bases. The CDR3 has 11 residues. Looked up from germline, CDR1 is LNHDA and CDR2 is SQIVND (reference sequence). With 4 bases removed from V and 11 bases from J, the gap between germline ends came to 9 bases. The CDR3 spells CASSNPRAQHF. For the CDR3, the DNA is TGTGCCAGTAGTAACCCCAGGGCCCAGCATTTT.

The CDR3 is CASSQDQAGASSYEQYF. CDR3 in DNA: TGTGCCAGCAGCCAAGATCAGGCAGGGGCGAGCTCCTACGAGCAGTACTTC. The J gene is TRBJ2-7, the V gene TRBV14; TRBD1 might be the D (6 bases). Trimming removed 0 bases from V and 0 bases from J, with 15 bases in between. This CDR3 comprises 17 residues. Germline V CDR1 and CDR2: SGHDN, FVKESK.

V gene TRBV27 combines with J gene TRBJ1-2; D gene uncertain. CDR3 length: 15 residues. Trimming shortened V by 0 bases and J by 4 bases, and 12 bases separated the two germline ends. CDR1 and CDR2 (germline): MNHEY, SMNVEV (reference sequence). In DNA form, the CDR3 reads TGTGCCAGCAGTTTATCAGTATTGGCAGTCTATGGCTACACCTTC. This sequence encodes CASSLSVLAVYGYTF.

The chain recombines TRBV2 with TRBJ1-5, with 7 bases identical to TRBD1. The CDR3 loop spans 15 amino acids. Germline V gene sequence: CDR1 SNHLY, CDR2 FYNNEI. Trimming cost V 3 bases and J 6 bases; bases outside gene matches: 8. The CDR3 DNA is TGTGCCAGCAGTGACTTGGACAGGACTTCTCAGCCCCAGCATTTT. Translated: CASSDLDRTSQPQHF.

The chain is built from TRBV2 and TRBJ2-7; a weak D match, TRBD1 (6 bases). The germline CDR1 and CDR2 sequences are SNHLY and FYNNEI. The CDR3 runs 14 residues. V lost 10 bases and J lost 4, with 20 bases in between. CDR3 sequence: CATKRGQDAYEQYF. In nucleotides, the CDR3 is TGTGCCACCAAAAGGGGACAAGATGCTTACGAGCAGTACTTC.

The chain carries TRBV1 and TRBJ1-3. TRBV1 is designated a pseudogene. CDR3 length: 20 amino acids. Here the CDR3 DNA reads TGCACCAGCAGCCAAGATCGCGGGGGAGTGGTAAGGATCTCTGGAAACACCATATATTTT. Its protein is CTSSQDRGGVVRISGNTIYF.

The V call is TRBV4-3, the J call TRBJ2-2; no clear D. The CDR3 sequence is 17 residues long. From germline, CDR1 is LGHNA and CDR2 YSLEER. V was cut by 0 bases and J by 4 bases, with 15 bases left in between. CDR3 DNA: TGCGCCAGCAGCCAAGAATGGAACGACATGGGCACCGGGGAGCTGTTTTTT. Translation: CASSQEWNDMGTGELFF.

The chain is built from TRBV19 and TRBJ2-2; D uncertain. The CDR3 runs 14 residues. The ends were cut back, 3 bases at V and 3 bases at J, with 8 bases in the middle. CDR1 and CDR2 from the germline V gene are LNHDA and SQIVND (reference sequence). CDR3 sequence: CASSMVVHTGELFF. CDR3 in DNA: TGTGCCAGTAGTATGGTGGTTCACACCGGGGAGCTGTTTTTT.

The chain joins TRBV28 to TRBJ2-1, with D unresolved. This CDR3 region has 11 residues. Germline CDR1 reads MDHEN; CDR2 reads SYDVKM. V was cut by 4 bases and J by 2 bases, with 0 bases left in between. CDR3 sequence reads: CASSSYNEQFF. The CDR3 DNA sequence: TGTGCCAGCAGTTCCTACAATGAGCAGTTCTTC.

J is TRBJ2-7 and V is TRBV28; 9 nucleotides agree with TRBD1. The trim removed 5 bases at V and 6 bases at J, leaving 8 bases unmatched. The CDR3 is made up of 14 amino acids. The germline V gene encodes CDR1 MDHEN and CDR2 SYDVKM. The CDR3 DNA reads as TGTGCCAGCAGTCCCGGGACAGGGCTCGGCGAGCAGTACTTC. Amino acids: CASSPGTGLGEQYF.